The entry below gives a single T cell receptor beta chain sequence along with its context. This clone was detected a few times. The specificity of this receptor is unknown. No qualities accompany the bases; no much larger clone lies one base away. The data stem from a study of T cell repertoires in MIS-A myocarditis (dated 2022 in TCRdb). There are 12 amino acids in the CDR3, from cysteine to phenylalanine inclusive. Kept here is only the CDR3 DNA, which spans 36 bases and is read in frame from base 1. Per the germline V gene, MNHEY is the CDR1 and SVGAGI is the CDR2. V and J are truncated by 10 bases and 4 bases respectively, leaving an intervening sequence of 13 bases. The QIAamp DNA FFPE kit was used to extract genomic DNA from formalin-fixed paraffin-embedded autopsy tissue. TCRbeta CDR3 regions were amplified with the immunoSEQ bias-controlled multiplex PCR and sequenced at high throughput. On the authors' methods: CDR3 sequences were collapsed and filtered by the immunoSEQ vendor pipeline to quantify abundance and frequency of each unique TCRbeta CDR3. Using a 90% global sequence identity threshold, CD-HIT clustered dominant CDR3 amino acid sequences together with SARS-CoV-2-specific ImmuneCODE TCRbeta sequences. A clone was classed as hyperexpanded at a frequency of 0.1 to 1 and as large at a frequency of 0.01 to 0.1. CDR3 amino acid sequences and V and J gene assignments of dominant clones were confirmed with MiXCR. The R stringdist package was used to calculate Levenshtein distances between the patient clonotypes and the ImmuneCODE hits. TCRdb took over this immuneACCESS table, retaining in-frame rearrangements with V and J assigned. Such tables are incomplete; in checked studies, under half of the missing clones stem from an unresolved V gene, and the remainder is unexplained. That table supplies the V and J calls and clone size; D and trimming were determined from the DNA. In all, the sample holds roughly 15,000 clones, and over 70% of those were seen once. The ten largest make up around 64% of the sample.

This clonotype was sampled from a man aged 18-30 years with fulminant myocarditis from multisystem inflammatory syndrome in adults (MIS-A) after COVID-19. The source material was left ventricle heart tissue obtained at autopsy. Interpreted using the paper, the cell subset or site label stands for: cardiac tissue sample (left or right ventricle, interventricular septum, or pericardium). The receptor chain draws on TRBV6-5 and TRBJ1-1; a tentative D match to TRBD1 spans 5 bases. The DNA sequence reads TGTGCCACTTGGGGGTCGGGCACTGAAGCTTTCTTT. This sequence encodes CATWGSGTEAFF.